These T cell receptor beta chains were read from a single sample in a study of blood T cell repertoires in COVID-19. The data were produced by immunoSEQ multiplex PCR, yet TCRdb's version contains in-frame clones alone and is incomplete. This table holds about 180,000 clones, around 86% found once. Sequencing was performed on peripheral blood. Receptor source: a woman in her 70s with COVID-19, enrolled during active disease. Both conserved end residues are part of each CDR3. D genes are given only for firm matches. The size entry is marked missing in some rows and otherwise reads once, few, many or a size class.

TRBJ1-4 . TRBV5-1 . CASSLLPPGVNEKLFF TGCGCCAGCAGCTTGCTACCACCCGGGGTTAATGAAAAACTGTTTTTT
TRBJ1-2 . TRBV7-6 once CASSLADGTINYGYTF TGTGCCAGCAGCTTAGCGGATGGGACAATCAACTATGGCTACACCTTC
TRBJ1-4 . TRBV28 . CASSLILGEKLFF TGTGCCAGCAGTTTGATTCTCGGTGAAAAACTGTTTTTT
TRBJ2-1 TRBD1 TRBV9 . CASSSYRGNEQFF TGTGCCAGCAGCAGCTACAGGGGAAATGAGCAGTTCTTC
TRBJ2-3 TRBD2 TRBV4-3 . CASSQGPSSGRTDTQYF TGCGCCAGCAGCCAAGGCCCTTCTAGCGGGAGGACAGATACGCAGTATTTT
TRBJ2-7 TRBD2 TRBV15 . CATSRGFTGLAAYEQYF TGTGCCACCAGCAGAGGGTTTACGGGACTAGCGGCCTACGAGCAGTACTTC
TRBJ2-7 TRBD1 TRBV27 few CASVHRMGQTYEQYF TGTGCCAGCGTCCACCGGATGGGACAGACCTACGAGCAGTACTTC
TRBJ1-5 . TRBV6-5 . CASRGSSGNNQPQHF TGTGCCAGCCGGGGAAGCTCAGGAAACAATCAGCCCCAGCATTTT
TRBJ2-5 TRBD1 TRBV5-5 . CASSTSDRGRETQYF TGTGCCAGCAGCACCTCGGACAGGGGGCGAGAGACCCAGTACTTC
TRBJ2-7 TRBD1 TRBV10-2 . CASRRQGDSYEQYF TGCGCCAGCCGTAGACAGGGGGACTCCTACGAGCAGTACTTC
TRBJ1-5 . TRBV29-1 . CSVTIGNSGDQPQHF TGCAGCGTTACAATAGGCAATTCGGGGGATCAGCCCCAGCATTTT
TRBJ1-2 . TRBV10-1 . CASSGNKRSYGYTF TGCGCCAGCAGTGGGAACAAGCGATCCTATGGCTACACCTTC
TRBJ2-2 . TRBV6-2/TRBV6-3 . CASSYVLPNTGELFF TGTGCCAGCAGTTATGTTCTACCGAACACCGGGGAGCTGTTTTTT
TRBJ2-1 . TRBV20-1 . CSAKSGNEQFF TGCAGTGCTAAGAGCGGCAATGAGCAGTTCTTC
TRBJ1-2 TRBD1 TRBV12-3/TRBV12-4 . CASSSQGKYGYTF TGTGCCAGCAGTTCACAGGGGAAATATGGCTACACCTTC
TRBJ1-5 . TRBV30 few CAWSQEPQPQHF TGTGCCTGGAGTCAGGAACCTCAGCCCCAGCATTTT
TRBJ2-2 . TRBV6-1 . CASSEFQGSDTGELFF TGTGCCAGCAGTGAATTTCAGGGGTCGGATACCGGGGAGCTGTTTTTT
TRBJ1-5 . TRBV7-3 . CASSLTRDQPQHF TGTGCCAGCAGCTTAACGAGAGATCAGCCCCAGCATTTT
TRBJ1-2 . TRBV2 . CASSETPFYTF TGTGCCAGCAGTGAAACTCCCTTTTACACCTTC
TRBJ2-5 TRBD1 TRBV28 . CASSVQGARETQYF TGTGCCAGCAGTGTACAGGGGGCTAGAGAGACCCAGTACTTC
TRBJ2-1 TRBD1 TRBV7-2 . CASSLEFIPGQYNEQFF TGTGCCAGCAGCTTAGAATTTATACCGGGACAGTACAATGAGCAGTTCTTC
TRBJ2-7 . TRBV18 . CASSLAPTFSYEQYF TGTGCCAGCTCACTAGCCCCTACCTTCTCCTACGAGCAGTACTTC